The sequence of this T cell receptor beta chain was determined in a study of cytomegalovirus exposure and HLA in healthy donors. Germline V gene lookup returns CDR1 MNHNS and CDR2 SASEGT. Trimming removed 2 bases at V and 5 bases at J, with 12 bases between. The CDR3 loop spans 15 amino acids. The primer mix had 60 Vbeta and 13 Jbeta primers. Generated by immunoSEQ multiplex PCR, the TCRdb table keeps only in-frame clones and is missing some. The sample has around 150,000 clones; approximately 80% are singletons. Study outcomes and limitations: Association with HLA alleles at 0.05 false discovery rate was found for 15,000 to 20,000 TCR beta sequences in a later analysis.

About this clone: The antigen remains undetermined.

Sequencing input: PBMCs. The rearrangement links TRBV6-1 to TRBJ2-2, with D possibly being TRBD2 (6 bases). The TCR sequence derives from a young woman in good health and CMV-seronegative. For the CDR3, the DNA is TGTGCCAGCAGTGAATGGGGGGTAGCAACCGGGGAGCTGTTTTTT. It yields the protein CASSEWGVATGELFF.